The 13 T cell receptor beta chains reported below all come from one sample, sequenced in a study of PD-1 blockade in classical Hodgkin lymphoma (dated by TCRdb to the early 2020s). The time point label, as the study defines it: cycle 2 day 1 (C2D1) of nivolumab. Every trial patient had relapsed after autologous stem cell transplantation, and cohorts A, B and C differed in prior brentuximab vedotin exposure. The library came from the immunoSEQ multiplex PCR assay. In its TCRdb copy, this immuneACCESS table keeps in-frame sequences only and misses some clones. Where compared with another copy, unresolved V genes explain less than half of these, and the others have no known cause. The sample contains roughly 150,000 clones, around 84% of them found a single time. The biggest ten clones account for about 9.2% of the sample. The specimen was peripheral blood mononuclear cells (PBMCs), collected before the second cycle of nivolumab. The receptors were sampled from a human donor with classical Hodgkin lymphoma.

This rearrangement joins TRBV2 to TRBJ1-4, with TRBD1 as a possible D gene (6 bases). The V and J ends lost 6 bases and 10 bases respectively, with 15 bases between them. This CDR3 contains 13 residues. Germline CDR1 and CDR2: SNHLY and FYNNEI. The CDR3 DNA is TGTGCCAGCAGAACCACAGGGCCCGCAAAACTGTTTTTT. Its protein product is CASRTTGPAKLFF.

This sequence joins TRBV18 and TRBJ1-4; perhaps TRBD1 as D (6 bases). The CDR3 contains 15 residues. V lost 3 bases to trimming and J lost 6 bases, with 14 bases between them. The V gene's germline CDR1 is KGHSH and CDR2 LQKENI. CDR3 region: CASSPSRGSDEKLFF. In nucleotides, the CDR3 is TGTGCCAGCTCACCTTCCAGGGGCTCGGATGAAAAACTGTTTTTT.

This clone turned up a few times. In DNA, the CDR3 is TGCGCCAGCAGCCCCGGGGGCCCCGTCTCGGGCAATGAGCAGTTCTTC. Protein: CASSPGGPVSGNEQFF. This sequence joins TRBV5-1 and TRBJ2-1, with D perhaps assigned TRBD1 or TRBD2 (6 bases each). Germline CDR1 is SGHRS and CDR2 is YFSETQ. The CDR3 consists of 16 residues. V lost 4 bases and J 6 bases, leaving 20 bases between the germline ends.

The V call is TRBV23-1, the J call TRBJ1-6; 8 nucleotides align to TRBD1. TRBV23-1 is an open reading frame, and its role is uncertain. The ends lost 2 bases at V and 9 bases at J; junction bases unmatched: 9. The CDR3 has 16 amino acids. CDR3 amino acids: CASSQLTGAVSSPLHF. CDR3 bases: TGCGCCAGCAGTCAACTGACAGGGGCGGTCAGTTCACCCCTCCACTTT.

The chain recombines TRBV19 with TRBJ1-4; D remains ambiguous. Germline V CDR1 and CDR2: LNHDA, SQIVND (reference sequence). There are 16 residues in the CDR3. V was trimmed by 1 base and J by 7 bases, leaving 16 bases between them. Here the CDR3 reads CASSIGTSARSEKLFF. DNA of the CDR3: TGTGCCAGTAGTATAGGGACCTCCGCACGAAGTGAAAAACTGTTTTTT.

Points on this clone: Compared with germline, one end of the junction differs, possibly owing to a read error. The rearrangement joins TRBV7-2 to TRBJ2-2; 9 bases line up with TRBD2. The CDR3 sequence is 17 residues long. Germline CDR1 reads SGHTA; CDR2 reads FQGNSA. The CDR3 nucleotides are TGTGCCAGCAGCTTTAGCCCAGGACTAGCGAACTCCGGGGAGCTGTTTTTT. This encodes CASSFSPGLANSGELFF.

CDR3 in amino acids: CASSLRNNQPQHF. CDR3 in DNA: TGTGCCAGCAGCCTGAGGAACAATCAGCCCCAGCATTTT. The chain is built from TRBV7-3 and TRBJ1-5; no reliable D call. Germline-derived CDR1 and CDR2 are SGHTA and FQGTGA. V shed 5 bases and J shed 3 bases, with 8 bases lying between them. The CDR3 consists of 13 residues.

The chain recombines TRBV6-5 with TRBJ1-5; no reliable D call. The CDR3 contains 13 residues. Germline assignment: CDR1 MNHEY and CDR2 SVGAGI. Trimming shortened V by 2 bases and J by 4 bases, and 6 bases separated the two germline ends. CDR3 sequence (DNA): TGTGCCAGCAGTTACAATGAAAATCAGCCCCAGCATTTT. Translated, it gives CASSYNENQPQHF.

This clone was counted only a few times. This sequence joins TRBV10-3 and TRBJ2-7, with a possible D match to TRBD2 (6 bases). CDR3 length: 12 amino acids. Germline CDR1 ENHRY, CDR2 SYGVKD. V was shortened by 4 bases and J by 4 bases, with 8 bases between the two germline ends. CDR3 residues: CAISVGGYEQYF. CDR3 coding DNA: TGTGCCATCAGTGTCGGGGGTTACGAGCAGTACTTC.

This rearrangement joins TRBV7-9 to TRBJ2-7; D perhaps matches TRBD1 (6 bases). Looked up from germline, CDR1 is SEHNR and CDR2 is FQNEAQ (reference sequence). The CDR3 covers 14 residues. Trimming pared 4 bases from V and 0 bases from J, leaving 10 bases between. The CDR3 nucleotides read TGTGCCAGCAGCTCGTGGACAGCCTCCTACGAGCAGTACTTC. Its translation: CASSSWTASYEQYF.

The chain recombines TRBV7-2 with TRBJ2-4; D is undetermined. CDR3 length: 14 amino acids. Trimming removed 4 bases at V and 8 bases at J, with 15 bases between. Germline V gives CDR1 SGHTA, CDR2 FQGNSA. DNA of the CDR3: TGTGCCAGCAGCTCCCCCCCGGCTAGTGACATTCAGTACTTC. Amino acids: CASSSPPASDIQYF.

This rearrangement joins TRBV6-6 to TRBJ1-1; perhaps TRBD1 as D (5 bases). With 6 bases removed from V and 4 bases from J, the gap between germline ends came to 15 bases. Per germline, CDR1 MNHNY and CDR2 SVGAGI (reference sequence). This CDR3 is 14 amino acids long. The CDR3 region has the DNA TGTGCCAGCAGCCCACAGGCCGGAGGCACTGAAGCTTTCTTT. This gives the protein CASSPQAGGTEAFF.

The chain links TRBV7-9 to TRBJ2-1; 7 bases match TRBD2. CDR3 length equals 15 residues. CDR1 and CDR2 (germline): SEHNR, FQNEAQ (reference sequence). J was trimmed by 6 bases and V by 5 bases; bases with no gene match: 10. The CDR3 loop is CASSRDYLRRNEQFF. DNA of the CDR3: TGTGCCAGCAGCCGGGACTACCTCCGACGCAATGAGCAGTTCTTC. Combining the CDR3 with reference TRBV7-9 and TRBJ2-1 gives the whole variable domain DTGVSQNPRHKITKRGQNVTFRCDPISEHNRLYWYRQTLGQGPEFLTYFQNEAQLEKSRLLSDRFSAERPKGSFSTLEIQRTEQGDSAMYLCASSRDYLRRNEQFFGPGTRLTVL.